Each of the 10 T cell receptor beta chains below was sequenced from the same sample in a study of a mutant IDH1 vaccine in newly diagnosed glioma. Profiling relied on immunoSEQ multiplex PCR, and the TCRdb table lists in-frame clones only, not all of them. The data contain 40,000 to 55,000 clones, over 65% of them singletons. The time point here: week 35, safety follow-up. Mutant IDH1 20-mer peptide, at 300 ug, made up each vaccine dose, with topical imiquimod. These receptors have no known antigen. Material: PBMCs, obtained from a glioma patient whose treatment included an IDH1 peptide vaccine. These receptors came from a man aged 35 to 55 with glioma.

The chain links TRBV11-2 to TRBJ2-1, with D possibly matching TRBD1 (7 bases). From germline, CDR1 is SGHAT and CDR2 FQNNGV. V dropped 0 bases and J dropped 8 bases, with 8 bases sitting between them. This CDR3 has 13 residues. CDR3 sequence (DNA): TGTGCCAGCAGCTTAGACAGGGGGGATGAGCAGTTCTTC. This gives the protein CASSLDRGDEQFF.

The V call is TRBV2, the J call TRBJ1-2; D not certain. CDR1 is SNHLY, CDR2 FYNNEI, per germline. V lost 3 bases, J lost 4 bases, and 9 bases lay in between. This CDR3 contains 13 residues. Here the CDR3 reads CASSEGLGYGYTF. The CDR3 nucleotides read TGTGCCAGCAGTGAGGGTTTAGGCTATGGCTACACCTTC. The entire variable domain, with the rest obtained from reference TRBV2 and TRBJ1-2, is as follows: EPEVTQTPSHQVTQMGQEVILRCVPISNHLYFYWYRQILGQKVEFLVSFYNNEISEKSEIFDDQFSVERPDGSNFTLKIRSTKLEDSAMYFCASSEGLGYGYTFGSGTRLTVV.

This rearrangement joins TRBV7-9 to TRBJ2-3, with 7 bases fitting TRBD1. Germline V gene lookup returns CDR1 SEHNR and CDR2 FQNEAQ (reference sequence). J lost 4 bases, V lost 5 bases, and 9 bases had no gene match. This CDR3 has 15 amino acids. CDR3 region: CASSLKRQGPDTQYF. In DNA form, the CDR3 reads TGTGCCAGCAGCCTTAAACGACAGGGTCCAGATACGCAGTATTTT.

V is TRBV11-3 and J is TRBJ2-4; D remains unclear. The CDR3 is 17 residues long. The V end was cut by 0 bases, the J end by 0 bases, with 12 bases between. Germline V lookup: CDR1 SGHNT, CDR2 YENEEA. CDR3 in DNA: TGTGCCAGCAGCTTAGAAGGCGGAGAGATAGCCAAAAACATTCAGTACTTC. It yields the protein CASSLEGGEIAKNIQYF.

The rearrangement uses TRBV5-4 and TRBJ2-3, with 7 bases lining up with TRBD2. Germline CDR1 SGHNT, CDR2 YYREEE (reference sequence). The trim removed 4 bases at V and 13 bases at J, leaving 18 bases unmatched. CDR3 size: 15 residues. The CDR3 sequence: CASSPPELSGMTEYF. In DNA, the CDR3 is TGTGCCAGCAGCCCCCCGGAGCTGAGCGGGATGACGGAGTATTTT.

This clone occurred a few times. The chain uses TRBV19 and TRBJ1-5, with unresolved D. Germline V lookup: CDR1 LNHDA, CDR2 SQIVND (reference sequence). The CDR3 extends over 13 amino acids. V was shortened by 5 bases and J by 1 base, with 6 bases between the two germline ends. The CDR3 spells CASSSVSNQPQHF. The CDR3 DNA follows: TGTGCCAGTAGTTCTGTCAGCAATCAGCCCCAGCATTTT.

V usage is TRBV18 and J usage is TRBJ2-3; D may be TRBD1 (5 bases). CDR1 KGHSH and CDR2 LQKENI come from the germline V gene. The CDR3 totals 14 residues. Deletions cut 0 bases from V and 4 bases from J, with 8 bases between. CDR3 sequence (DNA): TGTGCCAGCTCACCACCCAGCAGGGCAGATACGCAGTATTTT. It codes for CASSPPSRADTQYF.

The J gene is TRBJ2-3, the V gene TRBV6-1; perhaps TRBD2 as D (6 bases). The CDR3 runs 13 residues. The V end was cut by 6 bases, the J end by 4 bases, with 11 bases between. Germline loops: CDR1 MNHNS, CDR2 SASEGT. The CDR3 region is CASREGFADTQYF. CDR3 DNA sequence: TGTGCCAGCAGGGAGGGTTTCGCAGATACGCAGTATTTT.

DNA of the CDR3: TGTGCCAGCAGCCAGCTAGCGGGAGCGGGCAATGAGCAGTTCTTC. It codes for CASSQLAGAGNEQFF. The chain has TRBV14 and TRBJ2-1, with TRBD2 matching over 10 bases. The CDR3 has 15 amino acids. The germline V gene encodes CDR1 SGHDN and CDR2 FVKESK. V dropped 3 bases and J dropped 6; count of bases not matched to a gene: 5. Full variable domain (remainder filled in from reference TRBV14 and TRBJ2-1): EAGVTQFPSHSVIEKGQTVTLRCDPISGHDNLYWYRRVMGKEIKFLLHFVKESKQDESGMPNNRFLAERTGGTYSTLKVQPAELEDSGVYFCASSQLAGAGNEQFFGPGTRLTVL.

The chain is built from TRBV19 and TRBJ2-3; the D gene is possibly TRBD2 (5 bases). Trimming took 10 bases from V and 1 from J, leaving 27 bases between them. Germline V lookup: CDR1 LNHDA, CDR2 SQIVND (reference sequence). CDR3 length: 18 amino acids. The CDR3 nucleotides read TGTGCCACCAGTGGTGACCTAGCTCCCGTAACCCGCACAGATACGCAGTATTTT. Translated: CATSGDLAPVTRTDTQYF.